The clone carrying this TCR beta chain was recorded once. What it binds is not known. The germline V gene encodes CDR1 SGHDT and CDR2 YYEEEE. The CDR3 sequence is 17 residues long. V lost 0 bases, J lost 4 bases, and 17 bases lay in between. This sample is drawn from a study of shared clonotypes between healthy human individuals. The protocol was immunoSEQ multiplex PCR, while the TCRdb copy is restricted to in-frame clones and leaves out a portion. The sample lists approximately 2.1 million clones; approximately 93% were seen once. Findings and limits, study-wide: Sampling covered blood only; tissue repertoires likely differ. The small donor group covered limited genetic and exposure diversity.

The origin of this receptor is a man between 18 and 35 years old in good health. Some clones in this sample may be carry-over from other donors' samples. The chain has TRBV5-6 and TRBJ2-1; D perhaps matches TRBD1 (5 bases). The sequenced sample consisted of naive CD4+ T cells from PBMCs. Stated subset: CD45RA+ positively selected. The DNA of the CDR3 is TGTGCCAGCAGCTTGGATGTTGGGGCGCGAGGATACAATGAGCAGTTCTTC. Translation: CASSLDVGARGYNEQFF.